The clone carrying this T cell receptor (beta chain) was found a few times. Its antigen is unknown. These data are taken from a study of regulatory T cells in long-lasting Graves disease. Across the whole study: Over 5 years of antithyroid drugs with positive TSH receptor antibodies was taken to mean persistent Graves' disease.

Findings of the study overall: Study of thyroid tissue was not done, with only peripheral blood studied. TRBV28, TRBJ1-2 and TRBJ2-5 were segments that persistent disease favored.

CDR1 is DFQATT and CDR2 is SNEGSKA in the germline V gene (reference sequence). Germline trimming cut 6 bases from V and 5 bases from J; bases unmatched to any gene: 5. The CDR3 has 13 amino acids. CDR3-region Arm-PCR and iRepertoire HTBI primers produced the TCR beta libraries. Per the original methods: Analysis of the samples identified over 60 TRBV and about 14 TRBJ segments. TCRdb reprocessed the multiplex PCR reads via MiXCR and lists one record per CDR3 protein. None of the V and J calls come from the authors' own analysis; TCRdb made them. The table lists about 430,000 distinct CDR3 sequences, roughly 23% of them singletons. Time point denoted: persistent/refractory GD, antithyroid drugs over 5 years with positive TRAb. Scientists built the TCR library using RNA that was extracted from PBMCs.

The sequencing here drew on peripheral blood mononuclear cells (PBMCs), taken when the disease was refractory, from a patient treated with antithyroid drugs. V usage is TRBV20-1 and J usage is TRBJ2-7; 12 nucleotides align to TRBD2. The clonotype originates from a female donor with Graves disease. CDR3 residues: CSARLAGDHEQYF. Written as DNA, the CDR3 is TGCAGTGCCCGACTAGCGGGAGACCACGAGCAGTACTTC.